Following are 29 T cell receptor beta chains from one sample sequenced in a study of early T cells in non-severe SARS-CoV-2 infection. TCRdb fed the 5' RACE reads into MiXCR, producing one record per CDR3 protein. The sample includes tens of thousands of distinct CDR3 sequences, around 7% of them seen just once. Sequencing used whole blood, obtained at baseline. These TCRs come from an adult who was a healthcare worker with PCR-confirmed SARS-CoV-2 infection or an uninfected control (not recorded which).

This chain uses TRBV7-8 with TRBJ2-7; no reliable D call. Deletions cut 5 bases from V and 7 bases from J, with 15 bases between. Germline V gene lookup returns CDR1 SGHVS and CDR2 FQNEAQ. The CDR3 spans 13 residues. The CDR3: CASSQQHSWEQYF. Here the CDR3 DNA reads TGTGCCAGCAGCCAACAGCATTCCTGGGAGCAGTACTTC.

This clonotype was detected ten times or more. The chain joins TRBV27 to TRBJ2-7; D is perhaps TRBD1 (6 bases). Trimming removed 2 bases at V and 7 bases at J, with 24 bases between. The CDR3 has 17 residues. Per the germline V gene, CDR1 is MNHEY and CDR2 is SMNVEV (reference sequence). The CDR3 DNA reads TGTGCCAGCAGTTTAAGGACAGCCACTGGGGCGAGAGAAGAGCAGTACTTC. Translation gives CASSLRTATGAREEQYF.

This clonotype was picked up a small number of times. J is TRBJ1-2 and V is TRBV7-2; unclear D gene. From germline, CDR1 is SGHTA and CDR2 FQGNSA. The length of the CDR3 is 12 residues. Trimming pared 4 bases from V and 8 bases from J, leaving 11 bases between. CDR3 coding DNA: TGTGCCAGCAGCTCCACTCTTAACGGCTACACCTTC. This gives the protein CASSSTLNGYTF. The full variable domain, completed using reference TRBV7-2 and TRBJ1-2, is GAGVSQSPSNKVTEKGKDVELRCDPISGHTALYWYRQSLGQGLEFLIYFQGNSAPDKSGLPSDRFSAERTGGSVSTLTIQRTQQEDSAVYLCASSSTLNGYTFGSGTRLTVV.

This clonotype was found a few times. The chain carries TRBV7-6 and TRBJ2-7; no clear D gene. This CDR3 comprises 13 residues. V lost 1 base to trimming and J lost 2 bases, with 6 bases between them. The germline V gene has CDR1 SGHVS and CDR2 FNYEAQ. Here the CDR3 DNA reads TGTGCCAGCAGCTTAGGTCTGGCCTACGAGCAGTACTTC. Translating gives CASSLGLAYEQYF.

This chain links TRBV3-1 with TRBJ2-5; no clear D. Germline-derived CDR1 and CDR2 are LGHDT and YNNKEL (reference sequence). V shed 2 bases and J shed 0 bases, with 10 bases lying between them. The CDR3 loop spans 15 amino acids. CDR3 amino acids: CASSQLDEHQETQYF. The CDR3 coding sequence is TGTGCCAGCAGCCAATTAGATGAACACCAAGAGACCCAGTACTTC.

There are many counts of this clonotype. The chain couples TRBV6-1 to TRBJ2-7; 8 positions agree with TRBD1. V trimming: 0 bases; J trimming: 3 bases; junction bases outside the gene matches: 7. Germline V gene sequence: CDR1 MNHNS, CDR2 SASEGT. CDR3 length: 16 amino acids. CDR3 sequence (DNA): TGTGCCAGCAGTGAAGCGCTACGACAGGGGATCTACGAGCAGTACTTC. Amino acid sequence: CASSEALRQGIYEQYF.

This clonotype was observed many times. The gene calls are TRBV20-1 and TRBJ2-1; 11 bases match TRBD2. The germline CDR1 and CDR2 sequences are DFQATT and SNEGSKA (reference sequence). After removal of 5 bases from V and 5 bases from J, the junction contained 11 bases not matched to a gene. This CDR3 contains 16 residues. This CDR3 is CSAWPPASGGHNEQFF. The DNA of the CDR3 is TGCAGTGCTTGGCCCCCTGCTAGCGGGGGGCACAATGAGCAGTTCTTC.

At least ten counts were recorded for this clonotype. The CDR3 DNA is TGCAGTGCTAGAGTAAAAAAGATAAGGCAGGGAGTTTATAGCAATCAGCCCCAGCATTTT. Its translation: CSARVKKIRQGVYSNQPQHF. J is TRBJ1-5 and V is TRBV20-1, with a tentative D call TRBD1 (5 bases). V was clipped by 1 base and J by 0 bases, with 25 bases between them. The CDR3 contains 20 residues. Germline loops: CDR1 DFQATT, CDR2 SNEGSKA (reference sequence).

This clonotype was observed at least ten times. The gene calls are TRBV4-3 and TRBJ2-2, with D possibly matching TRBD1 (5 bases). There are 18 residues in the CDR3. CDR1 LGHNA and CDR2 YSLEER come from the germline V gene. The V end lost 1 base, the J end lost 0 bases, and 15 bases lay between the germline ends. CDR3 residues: CASSQGLRGRANTGELFF. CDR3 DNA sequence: TGCGCCAGCAGCCAAGGTCTGCGTGGCAGGGCGAACACCGGGGAGCTGTTTTTT.

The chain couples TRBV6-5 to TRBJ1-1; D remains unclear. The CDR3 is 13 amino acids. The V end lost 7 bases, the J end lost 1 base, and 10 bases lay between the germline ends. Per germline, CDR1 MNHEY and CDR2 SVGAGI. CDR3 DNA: TGTGCCAGCACTTCGGGTCAGAACACTGAAGCTTTCTTT. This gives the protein CASTSGQNTEAFF.

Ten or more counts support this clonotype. The DNA of the CDR3 is TGTGCCAGCGGGCTCCAAGAGACCCAGTACTTC. This sequence encodes CASGLQETQYF. This chain connects TRBV7-9 to TRBJ2-5, with D unclear. This CDR3 contains 11 residues. V was trimmed by 8 bases and J by 1 base, leaving 5 bases between them. Germline loops: CDR1 SEHNR, CDR2 FQNEAQ (reference sequence).

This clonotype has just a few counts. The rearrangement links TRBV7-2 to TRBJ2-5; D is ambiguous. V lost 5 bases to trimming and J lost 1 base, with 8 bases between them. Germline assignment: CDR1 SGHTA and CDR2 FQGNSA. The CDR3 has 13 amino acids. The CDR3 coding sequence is TGTGCCAGCAGCCAGACGCTCCAAGAGACCCAGTACTTC. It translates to CASSQTLQETQYF.

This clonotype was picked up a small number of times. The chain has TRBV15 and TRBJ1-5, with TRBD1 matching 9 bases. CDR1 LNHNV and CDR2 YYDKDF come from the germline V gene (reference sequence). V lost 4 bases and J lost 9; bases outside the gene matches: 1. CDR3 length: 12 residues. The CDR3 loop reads CATSTDRGPQHF. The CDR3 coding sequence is TGTGCCACCAGCACGGACAGGGGGCCCCAGCATTTT.

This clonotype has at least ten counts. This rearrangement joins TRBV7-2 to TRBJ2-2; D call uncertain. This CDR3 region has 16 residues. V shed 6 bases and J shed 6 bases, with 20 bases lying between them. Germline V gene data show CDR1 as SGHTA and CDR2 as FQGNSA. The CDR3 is CASRSNAVGYAGELFF. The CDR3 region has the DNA TGTGCCAGCAGGTCGAACGCCGTGGGGTACGCCGGGGAGCTGTTTTTT.

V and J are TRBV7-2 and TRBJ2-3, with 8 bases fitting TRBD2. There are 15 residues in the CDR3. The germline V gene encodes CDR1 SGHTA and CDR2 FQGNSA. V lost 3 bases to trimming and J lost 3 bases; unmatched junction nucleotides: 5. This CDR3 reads CASSFGTSRTDTQYF. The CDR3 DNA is TGTGCCAGCAGCTTTGGGACTAGTCGGACAGATACGCAGTATTTT.

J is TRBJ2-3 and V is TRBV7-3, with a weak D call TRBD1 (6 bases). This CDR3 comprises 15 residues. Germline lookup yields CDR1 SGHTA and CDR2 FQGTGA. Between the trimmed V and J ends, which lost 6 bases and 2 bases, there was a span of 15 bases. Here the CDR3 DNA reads TGTGCCAGCAGTCCTCAGTGGGGGCCCACAGATACGCAGTATTTT. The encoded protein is CASSPQWGPTDTQYF. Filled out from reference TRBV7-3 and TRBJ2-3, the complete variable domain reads GAGVSQTPSNKVTEKGKYVELRCDPISGHTALYWYRQSLGQGPEFLIYFQGTGAADDSGLPNDRFFAVRPEGSVSTLKIQRTERGDSAVYLCASSPQWGPTDTQYFGPGTRLTVL.

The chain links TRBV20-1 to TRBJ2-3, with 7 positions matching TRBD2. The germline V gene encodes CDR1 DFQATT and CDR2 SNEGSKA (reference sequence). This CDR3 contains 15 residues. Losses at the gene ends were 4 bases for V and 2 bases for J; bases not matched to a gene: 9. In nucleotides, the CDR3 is TGCAGTGCTATCGTTGGCGGGGGACCCACAGATACGCAGTATTTT. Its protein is CSAIVGGGPTDTQYF.

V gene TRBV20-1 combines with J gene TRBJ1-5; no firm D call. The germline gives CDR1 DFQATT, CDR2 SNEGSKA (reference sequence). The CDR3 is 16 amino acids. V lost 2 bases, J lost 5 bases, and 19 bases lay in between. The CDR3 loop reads CSARKPQDGGYQPQHF. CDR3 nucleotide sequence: TGCAGTGCTAGAAAACCTCAGGATGGCGGATATCAGCCCCAGCATTTT.

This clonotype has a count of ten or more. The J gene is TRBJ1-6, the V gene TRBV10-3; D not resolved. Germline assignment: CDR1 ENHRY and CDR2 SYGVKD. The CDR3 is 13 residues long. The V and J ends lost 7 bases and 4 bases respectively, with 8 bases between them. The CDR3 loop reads CAITGAYNSPLHF. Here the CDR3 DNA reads TGTGCCATCACTGGAGCTTATAATTCACCCCTCCACTTT.

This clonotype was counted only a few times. The CDR3 loop is CSVSDGAGDTEAFF. Written as DNA, the CDR3 is TGCAGCGTTAGTGACGGTGCGGGCGACACTGAAGCTTTCTTT. V is TRBV29-1 and J is TRBJ1-1; D gene uncertain. The germline V gene has CDR1 SQVTM and CDR2 ANQGSEA. The CDR3 runs 14 residues. Between the trimmed V and J ends, which lost 5 bases and 3 bases, there was a span of 16 bases.

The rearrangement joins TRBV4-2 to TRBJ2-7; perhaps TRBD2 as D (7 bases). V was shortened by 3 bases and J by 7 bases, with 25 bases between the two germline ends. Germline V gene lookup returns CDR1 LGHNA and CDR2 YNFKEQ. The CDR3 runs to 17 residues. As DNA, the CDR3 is TGTGCCAGCAGCCAGGGGCTGGGGGGGGCAATGGGTCTGGAGCAGTACTTC. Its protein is CASSQGLGGAMGLEQYF.

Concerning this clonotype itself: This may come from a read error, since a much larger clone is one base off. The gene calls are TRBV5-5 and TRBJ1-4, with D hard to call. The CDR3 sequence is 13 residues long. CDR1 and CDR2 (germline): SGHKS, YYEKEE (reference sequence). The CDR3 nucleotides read TGTGTCAGCAGCTTGGCACAGAATGAAAAACTGTTTTTT. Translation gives CVSSLAQNEKLFF.

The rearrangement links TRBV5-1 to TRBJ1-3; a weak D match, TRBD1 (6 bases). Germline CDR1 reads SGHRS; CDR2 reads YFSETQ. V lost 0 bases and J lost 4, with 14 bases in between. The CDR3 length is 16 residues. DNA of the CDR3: TGCGCCAGCAGCTTGGACAGGGATGCCCTAGGAAACACCATATATTTT. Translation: CASSLDRDALGNTIYF.

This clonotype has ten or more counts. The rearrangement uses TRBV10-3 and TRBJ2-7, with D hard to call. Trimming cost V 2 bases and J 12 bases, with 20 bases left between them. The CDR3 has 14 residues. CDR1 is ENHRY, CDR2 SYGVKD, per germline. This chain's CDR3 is CAISETVTSSHAYF. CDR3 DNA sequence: TGTGCCATCAGTGAGACCGTCACGAGTAGTCACGCGTACTTC.

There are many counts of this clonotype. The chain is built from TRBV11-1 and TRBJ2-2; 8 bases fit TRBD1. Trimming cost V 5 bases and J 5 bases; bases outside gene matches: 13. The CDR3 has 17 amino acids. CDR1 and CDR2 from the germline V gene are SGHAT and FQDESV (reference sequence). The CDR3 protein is CASSMGQELFLTGELFF. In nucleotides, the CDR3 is TGTGCCAGCAGCATGGGACAGGAGTTGTTCTTAACCGGGGAGCTGTTTTTT.

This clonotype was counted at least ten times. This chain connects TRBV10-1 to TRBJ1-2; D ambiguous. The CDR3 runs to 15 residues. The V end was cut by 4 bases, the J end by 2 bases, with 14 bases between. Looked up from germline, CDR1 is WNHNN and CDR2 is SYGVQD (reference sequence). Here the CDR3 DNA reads TGCGCCAGCAGTGGGGATCCCGTATCGAACTATGGCTACACCTTC. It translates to CASSGDPVSNYGYTF.

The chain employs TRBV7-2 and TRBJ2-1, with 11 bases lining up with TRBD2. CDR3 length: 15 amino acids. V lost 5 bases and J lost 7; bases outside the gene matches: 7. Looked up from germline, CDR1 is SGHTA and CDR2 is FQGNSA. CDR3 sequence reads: CASSTTSGGWNEQFF. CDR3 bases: TGTGCCAGCAGCACCACTAGCGGGGGATGGAATGAGCAGTTCTTC.

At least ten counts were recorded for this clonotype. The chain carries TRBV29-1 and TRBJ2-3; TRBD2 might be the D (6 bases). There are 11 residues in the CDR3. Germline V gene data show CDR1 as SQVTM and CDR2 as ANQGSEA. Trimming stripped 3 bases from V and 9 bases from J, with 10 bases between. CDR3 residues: CSVDPGVTQYF. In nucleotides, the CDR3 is TGCAGCGTTGATCCGGGGGTCACGCAGTATTTT.

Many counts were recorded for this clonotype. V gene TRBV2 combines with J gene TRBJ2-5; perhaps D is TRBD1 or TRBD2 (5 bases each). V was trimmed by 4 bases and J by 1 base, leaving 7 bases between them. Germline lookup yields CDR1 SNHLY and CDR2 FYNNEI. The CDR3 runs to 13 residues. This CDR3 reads CASSGDGQETQYF. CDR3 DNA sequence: TGTGCCAGCAGTGGGGACGGCCAAGAGACCCAGTACTTC.